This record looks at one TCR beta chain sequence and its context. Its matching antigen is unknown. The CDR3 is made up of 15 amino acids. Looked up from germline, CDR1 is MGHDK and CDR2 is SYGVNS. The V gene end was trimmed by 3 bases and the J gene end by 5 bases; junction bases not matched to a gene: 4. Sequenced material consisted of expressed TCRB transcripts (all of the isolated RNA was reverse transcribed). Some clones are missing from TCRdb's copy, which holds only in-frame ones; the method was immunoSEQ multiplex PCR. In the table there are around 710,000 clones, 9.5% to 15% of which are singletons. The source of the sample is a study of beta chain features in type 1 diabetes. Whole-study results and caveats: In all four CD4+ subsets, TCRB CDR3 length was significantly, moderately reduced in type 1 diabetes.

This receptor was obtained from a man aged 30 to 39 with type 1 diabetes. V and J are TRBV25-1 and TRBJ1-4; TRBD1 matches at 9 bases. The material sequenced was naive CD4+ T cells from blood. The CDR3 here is CASSDPGTGNEKLFF. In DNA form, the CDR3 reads TGTGCCAGCAGTGACCCCGGGACAGGGAATGAAAAACTGTTTTTT.